The sequence of this T cell receptor (beta chain) was determined in a study of shared clonotypes between healthy human individuals. General study results and limits: Clonotype sharing among the donors was expected to vary with sequencing depth.

This clone was seen a handful of times. Its antigen is unidentified. Original methodology: ImmunoSEQ output held junction-only sequences without quality scores, so filtering differed. The assay was immunoSEQ multiplex PCR, and TCRdb's table has in-frame clones only and misses some. V and J calls and clone size are given by that table; D and trimming were obtained from the DNA. Here the sample spans 800,000 to 1,200,000 clones, about 84% being singletons. The V gene lost 6 bases and the J gene lost 3 bases, with 17 bases spanning the gap. The CDR3 is 14 residues long. Germline V gives CDR1 SQVTM, CDR2 ANQGSEA.

V gene TRBV29-1 combines with J gene TRBJ1-1; maybe TRBD1 (5 bases). Material for sequencing was memory CD4+ T cells from PBMCs. Indicated subset: CD45RA-negative fraction. The TCR comes from a man younger than 30 in good health. Some clones in this sample may be carry-over from other donors' samples. The CDR3 loop reads CSVLGWGSDTEAFF. CDR3 DNA: TGCAGCGTCCTCGGGTGGGGGTCGGACACTGAAGCTTTCTTT.